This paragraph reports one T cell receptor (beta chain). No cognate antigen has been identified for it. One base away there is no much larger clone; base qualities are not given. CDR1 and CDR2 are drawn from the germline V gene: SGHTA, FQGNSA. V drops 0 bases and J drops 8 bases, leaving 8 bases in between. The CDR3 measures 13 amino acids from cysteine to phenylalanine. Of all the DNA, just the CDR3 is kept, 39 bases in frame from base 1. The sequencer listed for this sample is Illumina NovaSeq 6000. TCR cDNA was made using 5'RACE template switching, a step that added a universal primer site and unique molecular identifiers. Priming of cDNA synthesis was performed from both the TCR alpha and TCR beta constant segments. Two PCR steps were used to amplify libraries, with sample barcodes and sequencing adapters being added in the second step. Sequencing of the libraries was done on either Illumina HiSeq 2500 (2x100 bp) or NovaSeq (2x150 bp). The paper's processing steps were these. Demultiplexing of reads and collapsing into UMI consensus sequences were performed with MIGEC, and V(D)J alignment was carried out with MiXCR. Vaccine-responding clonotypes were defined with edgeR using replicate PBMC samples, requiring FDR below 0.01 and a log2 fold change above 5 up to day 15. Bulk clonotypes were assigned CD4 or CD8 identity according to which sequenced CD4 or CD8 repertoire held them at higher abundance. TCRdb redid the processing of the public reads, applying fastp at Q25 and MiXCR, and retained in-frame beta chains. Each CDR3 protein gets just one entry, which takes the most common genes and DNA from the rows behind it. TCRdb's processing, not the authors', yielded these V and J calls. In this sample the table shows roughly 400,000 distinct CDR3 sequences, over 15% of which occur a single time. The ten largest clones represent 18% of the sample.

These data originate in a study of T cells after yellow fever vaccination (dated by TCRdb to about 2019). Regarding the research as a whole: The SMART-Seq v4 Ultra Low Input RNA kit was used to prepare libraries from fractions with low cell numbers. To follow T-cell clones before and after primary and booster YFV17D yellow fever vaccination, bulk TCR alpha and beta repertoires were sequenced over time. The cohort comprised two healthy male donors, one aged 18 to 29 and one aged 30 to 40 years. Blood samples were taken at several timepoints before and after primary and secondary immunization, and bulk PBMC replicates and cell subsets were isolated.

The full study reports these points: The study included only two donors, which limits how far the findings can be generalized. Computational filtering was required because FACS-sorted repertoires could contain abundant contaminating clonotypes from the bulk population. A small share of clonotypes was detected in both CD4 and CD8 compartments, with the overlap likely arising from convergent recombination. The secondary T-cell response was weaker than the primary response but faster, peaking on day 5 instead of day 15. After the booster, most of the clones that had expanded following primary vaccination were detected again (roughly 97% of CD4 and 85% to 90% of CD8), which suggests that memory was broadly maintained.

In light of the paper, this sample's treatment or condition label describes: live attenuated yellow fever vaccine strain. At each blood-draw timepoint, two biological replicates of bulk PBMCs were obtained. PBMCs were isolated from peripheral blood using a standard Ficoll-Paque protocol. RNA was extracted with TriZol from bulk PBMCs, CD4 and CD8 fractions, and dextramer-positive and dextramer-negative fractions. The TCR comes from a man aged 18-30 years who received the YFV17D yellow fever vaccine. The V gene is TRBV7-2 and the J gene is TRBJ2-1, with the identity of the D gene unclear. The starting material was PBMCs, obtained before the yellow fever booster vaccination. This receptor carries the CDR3 CASSLAHSHEQFF. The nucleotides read TGTGCCAGCAGCTTAGCTCACTCCCATGAGCAGTTCTTC.